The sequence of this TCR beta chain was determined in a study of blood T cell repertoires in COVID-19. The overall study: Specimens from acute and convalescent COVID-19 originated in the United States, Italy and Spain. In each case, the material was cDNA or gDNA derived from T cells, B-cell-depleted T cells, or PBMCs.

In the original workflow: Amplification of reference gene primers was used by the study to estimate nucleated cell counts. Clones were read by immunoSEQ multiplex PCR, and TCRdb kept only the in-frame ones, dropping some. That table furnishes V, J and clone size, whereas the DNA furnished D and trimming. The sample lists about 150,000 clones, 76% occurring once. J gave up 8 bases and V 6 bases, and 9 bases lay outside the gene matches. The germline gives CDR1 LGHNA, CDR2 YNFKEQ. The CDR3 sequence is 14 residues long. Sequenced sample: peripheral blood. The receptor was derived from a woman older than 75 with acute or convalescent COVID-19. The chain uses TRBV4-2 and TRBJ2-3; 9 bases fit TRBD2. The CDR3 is CASRGAGGPSTQYF. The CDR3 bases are TGTGCCAGCAGGGGAGCGGGGGGCCCGAGTACGCAGTATTTT.